The T cell receptor (beta chain) under discussion was sequenced for a study of blood T cell repertoires in COVID-19. Only one count was recorded for this clone. CDR1 is SGHDN and CDR2 is FVKESK in the germline V gene. Losses at the gene ends were 1 base for V and 3 bases for J; bases not matched to a gene: 4. The CDR3 covers 15 residues. Measured with immunoSEQ multiplex PCR; TCRdb has only the in-frame clones, and not every one. This table has around 100,000 clones, approximately 89% appearing once. Input material: peripheral blood. The TCR comes from a woman aged 25 to 39 with acute or convalescent COVID-19. V and J are TRBV14 and TRBJ2-3; 7 bases fit TRBD2. The CDR3 loop reads CASSQVTGGTDTQYF. CDR3 nucleotide sequence: TGTGCCAGCAGCCAAGTCACGGGGGGTACAGATACGCAGTATTTT. Based on the CDR3 plus reference TRBV14 and TRBJ2-3, the full variable domain is EAGVTQFPSHSVIEKGQTVTLRCDPISGHDNLYWYRRVMGKEIKFLLHFVKESKQDESGMPNNRFLAERTGGTYSTLKVQPAELEDSGVYFCASSQVTGGTDTQYFGPGTRLTVL.